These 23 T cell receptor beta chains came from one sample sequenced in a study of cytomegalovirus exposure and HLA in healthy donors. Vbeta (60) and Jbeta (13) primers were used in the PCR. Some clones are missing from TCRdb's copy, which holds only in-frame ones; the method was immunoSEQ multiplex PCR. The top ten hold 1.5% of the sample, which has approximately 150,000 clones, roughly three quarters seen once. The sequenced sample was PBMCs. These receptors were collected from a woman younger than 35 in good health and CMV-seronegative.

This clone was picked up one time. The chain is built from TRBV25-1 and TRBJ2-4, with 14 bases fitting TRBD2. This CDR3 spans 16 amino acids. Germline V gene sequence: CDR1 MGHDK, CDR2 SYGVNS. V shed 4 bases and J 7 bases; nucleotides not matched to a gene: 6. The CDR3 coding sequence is TGTGCCAGCAGTGCGGGACTAGCGGGGGCGGGGAACATTCAGTACTTC. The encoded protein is CASSAGLAGAGNIQYF.

This CDR3 reads CASNSGPGAYNEQFF. The CDR3 DNA reads as TGTGCCAGCAATTCAGGGCCGGGGGCCTACAATGAGCAGTTCTTC. The J gene is TRBJ2-1, the V gene TRBV2; maybe TRBD2 (6 bases). V dropped 7 bases and J dropped 2 bases, with 15 bases sitting between them. The germline V gene has CDR1 SNHLY and CDR2 FYNNEI. The CDR3 totals 15 residues.

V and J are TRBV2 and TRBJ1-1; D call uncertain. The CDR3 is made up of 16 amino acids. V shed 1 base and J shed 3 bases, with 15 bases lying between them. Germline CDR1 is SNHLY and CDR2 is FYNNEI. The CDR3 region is CASSEEIKTGHTEAFF. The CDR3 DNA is TGTGCCAGCAGTGAAGAGATTAAGACGGGTCACACTGAAGCTTTCTTT.

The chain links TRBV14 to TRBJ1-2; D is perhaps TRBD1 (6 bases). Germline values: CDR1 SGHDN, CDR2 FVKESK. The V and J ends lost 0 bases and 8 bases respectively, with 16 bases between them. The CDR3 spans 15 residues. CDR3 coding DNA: TGTGCCAGCAGCCAAGATCTAACAGGGCGGGTAGGCTACACCTTC. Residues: CASSQDLTGRVGYTF.

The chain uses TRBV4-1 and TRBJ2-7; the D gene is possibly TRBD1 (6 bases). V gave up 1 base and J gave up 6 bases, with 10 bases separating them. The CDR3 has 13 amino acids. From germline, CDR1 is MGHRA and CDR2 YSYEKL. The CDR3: CASSQVQGGEQYF. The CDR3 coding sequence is TGCGCCAGCAGCCAAGTACAGGGTGGCGAGCAGTACTTC.

CDR3 sequence: CSARGTDTQYF. The CDR3 DNA reads TGCAGTGCCCGAGGCACAGATACGCAGTATTTT. The chain joins TRBV20-1 to TRBJ2-3; D gene uncertain. V was shortened by 6 bases and J by 1 base, with 5 bases between the two germline ends. Germline values: CDR1 DFQATT, CDR2 SNEGSKA (reference sequence). CDR3 length: 11 residues.

CDR3 residues: CASSDGTSSYNEQFF. The CDR3, as DNA: TGTGCCAGCAGCGATGGGACTAGCTCCTACAATGAGCAGTTCTTC. This chain uses TRBV9 with TRBJ2-1; TRBD2 matches at 8 bases. This CDR3 contains 15 residues. Germline V gene lookup returns CDR1 SGDLS and CDR2 YYNGEE. Losses at the gene ends were 3 bases for V and 0 bases for J; bases not matched to a gene: 2.

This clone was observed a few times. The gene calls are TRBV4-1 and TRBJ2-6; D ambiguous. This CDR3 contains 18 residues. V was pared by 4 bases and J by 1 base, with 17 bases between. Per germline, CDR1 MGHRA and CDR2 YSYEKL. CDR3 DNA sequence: TGCGCCAGCAGCCTACTCTTTGAGAGCCTATCTGGGGCCAACGTCCTGACTTTC. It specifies CASSLLFESLSGANVLTF.

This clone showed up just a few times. CDR3 coding DNA: TGTGCCAGTAGAGCCATCAGCGGGAGGGCCTACAATGAGCAGTTCTTC. Its translation is CASRAISGRAYNEQFF. V usage is TRBV19 and J usage is TRBJ2-1; TRBD2 matches at 10 bases. The V gene end was trimmed by 6 bases and the J gene end by 2 bases; junction bases not matched to a gene: 7. Germline lookup yields CDR1 LNHDA and CDR2 SQIVND (reference sequence). The CDR3 totals 16 residues.

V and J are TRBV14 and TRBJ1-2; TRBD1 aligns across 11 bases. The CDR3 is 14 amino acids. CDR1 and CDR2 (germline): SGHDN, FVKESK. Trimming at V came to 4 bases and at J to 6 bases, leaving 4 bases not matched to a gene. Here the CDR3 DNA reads TGTGCCAGCAGCCGGACAGGGGGCTCGGATGGCTACACCTTC. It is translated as CASSRTGGSDGYTF.

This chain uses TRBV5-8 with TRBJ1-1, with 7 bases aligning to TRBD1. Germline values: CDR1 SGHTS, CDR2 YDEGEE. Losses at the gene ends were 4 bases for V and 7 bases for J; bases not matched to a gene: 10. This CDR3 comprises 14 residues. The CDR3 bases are TGTGCCAGCAGCCGGTGGACAGGCACGCGTGAAGCTTTCTTT. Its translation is CASSRWTGTREAFF.

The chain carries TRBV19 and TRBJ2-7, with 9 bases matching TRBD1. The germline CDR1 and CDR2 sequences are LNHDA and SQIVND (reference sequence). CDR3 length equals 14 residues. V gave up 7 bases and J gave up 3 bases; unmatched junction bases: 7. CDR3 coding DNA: TGTGCCAGTAAGAAGGGGACAGGGATCTACGAGCAGTACTTC. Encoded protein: CASKKGTGIYEQYF. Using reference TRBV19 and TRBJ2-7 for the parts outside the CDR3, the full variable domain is DGGITQSPKYLFRKEGQNVTLSCEQNLNHDAMYWYRQDPGQGLRLIYYSQIVNDFQKGDIAEGYSVSREKKESFPLTVTSAQKNPTAFYLCASKKGTGIYEQYFGPGTRLTVT.

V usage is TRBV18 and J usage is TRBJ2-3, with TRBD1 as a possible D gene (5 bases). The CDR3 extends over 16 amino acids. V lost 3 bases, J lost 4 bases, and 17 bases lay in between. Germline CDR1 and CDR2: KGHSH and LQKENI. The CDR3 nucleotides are TGTGCCAGCTCACCCTCATCCAGGGTGGAAGCAGATACGCAGTATTTT. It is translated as CASSPSSRVEADTQYF.

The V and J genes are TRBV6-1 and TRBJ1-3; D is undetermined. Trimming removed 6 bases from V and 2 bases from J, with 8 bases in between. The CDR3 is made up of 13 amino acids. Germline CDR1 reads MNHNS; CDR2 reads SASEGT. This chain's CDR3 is CASSLDAGNTIYF. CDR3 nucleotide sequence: TGTGCCAGCAGCCTAGACGCTGGAAACACCATATATTTT.

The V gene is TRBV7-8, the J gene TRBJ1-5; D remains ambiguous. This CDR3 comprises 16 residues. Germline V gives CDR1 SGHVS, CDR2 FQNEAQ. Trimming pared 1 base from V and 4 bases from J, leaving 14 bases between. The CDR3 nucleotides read TGTGCCAGCAGCTTAGTCGCAGACATTCGGAATCAGCCCCAGCATTTT. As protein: CASSLVADIRNQPQHF.

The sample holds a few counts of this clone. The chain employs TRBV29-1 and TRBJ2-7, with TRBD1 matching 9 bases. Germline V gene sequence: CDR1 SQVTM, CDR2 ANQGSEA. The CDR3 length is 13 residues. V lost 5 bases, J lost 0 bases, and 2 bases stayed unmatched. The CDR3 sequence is CSVRQGGSYEQYF. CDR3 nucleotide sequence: TGCAGCGTTAGACAGGGGGGCTCCTACGAGCAGTACTTC.

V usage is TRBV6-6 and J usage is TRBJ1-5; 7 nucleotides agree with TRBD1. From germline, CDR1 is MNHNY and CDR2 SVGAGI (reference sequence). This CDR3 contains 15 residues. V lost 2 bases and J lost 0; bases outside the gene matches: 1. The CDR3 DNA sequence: TGTGCCAGCAGTTACGACAGGGATAGCAATCAGCCCCAGCATTTT. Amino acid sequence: CASSYDRDSNQPQHF.

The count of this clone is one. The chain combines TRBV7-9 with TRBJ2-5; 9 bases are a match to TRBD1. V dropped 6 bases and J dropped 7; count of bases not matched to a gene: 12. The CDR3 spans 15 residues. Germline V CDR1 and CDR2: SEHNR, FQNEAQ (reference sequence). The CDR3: CASRPTGTGPGTQYF. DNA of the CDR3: TGTGCCAGCAGACCTACCGGGACAGGGCCTGGGACCCAGTACTTC.

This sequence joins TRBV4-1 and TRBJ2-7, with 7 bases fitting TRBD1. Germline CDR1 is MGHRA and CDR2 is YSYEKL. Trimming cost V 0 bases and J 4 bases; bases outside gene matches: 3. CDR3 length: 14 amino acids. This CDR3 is CASSQDRQGYEQYF. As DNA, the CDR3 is TGCGCCAGCAGCCAAGATCGACAGGGATACGAGCAGTACTTC.

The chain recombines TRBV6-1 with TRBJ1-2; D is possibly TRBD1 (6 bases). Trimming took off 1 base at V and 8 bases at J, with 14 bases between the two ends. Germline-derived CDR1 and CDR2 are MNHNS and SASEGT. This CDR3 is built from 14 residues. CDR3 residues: CASSEGRGARGYTF. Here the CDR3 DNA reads TGTGCCAGCAGTGAAGGGCGGGGGGCTCGGGGCTACACCTTC.

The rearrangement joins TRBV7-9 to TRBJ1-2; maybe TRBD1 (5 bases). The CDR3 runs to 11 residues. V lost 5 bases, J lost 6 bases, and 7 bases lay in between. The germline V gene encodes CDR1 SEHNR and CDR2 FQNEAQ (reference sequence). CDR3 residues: CASSQGDGYTF. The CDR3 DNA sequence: TGTGCCAGCAGCCAAGGGGATGGCTACACCTTC. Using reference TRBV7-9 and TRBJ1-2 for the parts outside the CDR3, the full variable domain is DTGVSQNPRHKITKRGQNVTFRCDPISEHNRLYWYRQTLGQGPEFLTYFQNEAQLEKSRLLSDRFSAERPKGSFSTLEIQRTEQGDSAMYLCASSQGDGYTFGSGTRLTVV.

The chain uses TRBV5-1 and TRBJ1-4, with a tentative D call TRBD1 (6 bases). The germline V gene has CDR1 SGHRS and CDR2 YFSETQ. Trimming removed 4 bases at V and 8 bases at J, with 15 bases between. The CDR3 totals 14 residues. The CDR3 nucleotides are TGCGCCAGCAGCCTACAGGGCTTAGGGGAAAAACTGTTTTTT. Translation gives CASSLQGLGEKLFF.

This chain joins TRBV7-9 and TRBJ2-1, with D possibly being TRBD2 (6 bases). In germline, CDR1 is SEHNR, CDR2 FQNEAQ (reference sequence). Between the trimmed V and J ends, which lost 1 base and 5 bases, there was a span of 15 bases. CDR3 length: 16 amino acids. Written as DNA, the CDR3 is TGTGCCAGCAGCTTAGGCGGGACTCAACGCCACAATGAGCAGTTCTTC. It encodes CASSLGGTQRHNEQFF.